This TCR beta chain was documented in a study of T-cell reconstitution after alpha-beta-depleted transplantation in children. Unique molecular identifiers tagged the TCRbeta library. TCRdb reprocessed the PCR reads with MiXCR, giving one entry per CDR3 protein. Of under 350,000 distinct CDR3 sequences listed, 9.9% are singletons. Unmatched junction bases numbered 12, after V lost 6 bases and J lost 7 bases. Germline V CDR1 and CDR2: LGHNT, FRNRAP. The CDR3 is 16 amino acids. The chain employs TRBV12-5 and TRBJ1-2; 12 positions match TRBD1. The source was PBMCs from the stem cell graft donor, collected from the stem cell graft. The receptor was derived from a human donor who donated a stem cell graft to a child with SCID. CDR3 loop: CASGPEGGQGAFGYTF. CDR3 bases: TGTGCTAGTGGGCCCGAGGGGGGACAGGGGGCTTTTGGCTACACCTTC.